This T cell receptor (beta chain) was captured by sequencing in a study of STAT5B mutations in CD4+ large granular lymphocyte leukemia (dated by TCRdb to between 2020 and 2023). In terms of the full investigation: Among the healthy controls, the CDR3 'QG' motif was associated with a particular HLA allele. The study compared the TCRbeta repertoires of patients with CD4+ T-cell large granular lymphocyte leukemia against the TCRbeta repertoires of healthy blood donors. Flow cytometry on FACSCanto II or FACSVerse confirmed that purified fractions exceeded 95% purity among lymphocytes. Findings and caveats that apply to the study as a whole: The data were not HLA-matched, and the relatively small sample size could explain the higher clonality seen in CD4+ compared with CD8+ T-LGLL. Compared with healthy CD4+ repertoires, CD4-sorted patient repertoires appeared more clonal, and this difference remained even after the putative leukemic clones were removed. TRBV06-family usage was enriched among the top patient clones (8/27) compared with healthy controls (2/35). The main leukemic clonotypes were found to be private to each patient, although roughly a quarter of the main leukemic clonotypes were detected at low frequency in the non-leukemic repertoires of other patients.

The healthy control group was made up of roughly 39 blood donors, and the Finnish Red Cross blood service supplied their buffy coats. All TCR-sequenced material derived from peripheral blood: patient blood samples and healthy donor buffy coats. Ficoll-Hypaque gradient centrifugation was used to isolate peripheral blood mononuclear cells. For the healthy controls, CD4+ cells were obtained from buffy coats by magnetic purification. Genomic DNA was extracted with the Gentra Puregene Cell and Tissue kit and quantified on a Qubit 2.0 fluorometer. Remarks on this clone: Its antigen is still unknown. Per-nucleotide qualities are absent, and no much larger clonotype sits a single base away.

TCRbeta rearrangements were sequenced from genomic DNA using the immunoSEQ assay at survey resolution. Concerning the study's data processing: In the TCR sequencing data, the lowest productive clonotype frequency that could be detected was 2.59 x 10-5. Only productive TCRbeta rearrangements, defined as complete and in-frame sequences, were included in the analyses. Sample clonality was computed as Simpson clonality in the immunoSEQ Analyzer version 3.0. Clones were categorized by frequency as very rare, small, medium, large (1-20%) or hyperexpanded (>20%). Generation probabilities were estimated with OLGA 1.2.3, V-gene circos plots were made with VDJtools, specificities were looked up in VDJdb, and CDR3 motifs were identified with GLIPH. TCRdb re-hosts the immuneACCESS table, in-frame sequences only. Its copies lack some clones; in the studies checked, an unresolved V gene accounts for under half of them, and the cause for the rest is not known. V, J and clone size derive from that table, while D and trimming were established from the DNA sequence. For this sample there are approximately 41,000 clones; 65% to 90% appear just once. The ten largest clones add up to under 1.5% of the sample.

From a lookup of the germline V gene, CDR1 and CDR2 are SNHLY and FYNNEI. V is clipped by 7 bases and J by 5 bases, and the sequence between their germline boundaries is 11 bases long. Reading from cysteine to phenylalanine, the CDR3 counts 12 amino acids. The only DNA kept is the CDR3, 36 bases in frame from the first base. The TCR sequence derives from a human donor in good health. Rearrangement joined TRBV2 to TRBJ1-2, with TRBD1 as a weak D call on 5 bases. Sequenced: CD4+ T cells from blood buffy coats. The CDR3: CASKETAYGYTF. The nucleotide sequence is given as TGTGCCAGCAAGGAGACAGCGTATGGCTACACCTTC.